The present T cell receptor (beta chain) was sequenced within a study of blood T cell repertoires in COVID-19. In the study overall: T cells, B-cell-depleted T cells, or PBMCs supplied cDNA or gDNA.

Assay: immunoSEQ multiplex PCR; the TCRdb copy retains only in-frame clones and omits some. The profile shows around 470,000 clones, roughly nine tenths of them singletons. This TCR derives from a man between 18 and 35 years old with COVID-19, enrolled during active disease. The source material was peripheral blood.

The CDR3 DNA sequence: TGTGCCAGTCTCGGACAGGGGAACACTGAAGCTTTCTTT. It encodes CASLGQGNTEAFF. The chain joins TRBV19 to TRBJ1-1, with 8 bases that match TRBD1. The CDR3 loop spans 13 amino acids. The germline CDR1 and CDR2 sequences are LNHDA and SQIVND (reference sequence). The V segment lost 8 bases and the J segment 1 base; nucleotides outside the gene matches: 3.